This T cell receptor (beta chain) was sequenced in a study of blood T cells in healthy people across ages. Overall study results and limits: In long-lived donors, naive CD4+ cell counts and diversity exceeded those of aged donors. A strong correlation between TCR beta diversity and naive T cell percentage was seen.

Sample-barcoded 5' priming and a J-beta primer mix drove a second PCR of 7 to 11 cycles. A template-switch adaptor that had 12 random nucleotides put a tag on each cDNA molecule. MiXCR, applied by TCRdb to the 5' RACE reads, yields one record per CDR3 protein. Of roughly 1.9 million distinct CDR3 sequences listed, 30% to 40% are singletons. This clonotype was detected only a few times. Its antigen is as yet unknown. The junction and the germline gene differ at one end; a read error may be behind it. PBMCs, at least 7 million per sample, were isolated. The sequenced sample was blood. The source of this sequence is a human donor in good health.

This CDR3 reads CANSKHLARGVADREKLFF. CDR3 nucleotides: TGTGCCAACAGTAAACACTTGGCCCGAGGCGTCGCGGATCGGGAAAAACTGTTTTTT. The chain combines TRBV6-1 with TRBJ1-4; unclear D gene. CDR3 length equals 19 residues. Germline CDR1 is MNHNS and CDR2 is SASEGT.